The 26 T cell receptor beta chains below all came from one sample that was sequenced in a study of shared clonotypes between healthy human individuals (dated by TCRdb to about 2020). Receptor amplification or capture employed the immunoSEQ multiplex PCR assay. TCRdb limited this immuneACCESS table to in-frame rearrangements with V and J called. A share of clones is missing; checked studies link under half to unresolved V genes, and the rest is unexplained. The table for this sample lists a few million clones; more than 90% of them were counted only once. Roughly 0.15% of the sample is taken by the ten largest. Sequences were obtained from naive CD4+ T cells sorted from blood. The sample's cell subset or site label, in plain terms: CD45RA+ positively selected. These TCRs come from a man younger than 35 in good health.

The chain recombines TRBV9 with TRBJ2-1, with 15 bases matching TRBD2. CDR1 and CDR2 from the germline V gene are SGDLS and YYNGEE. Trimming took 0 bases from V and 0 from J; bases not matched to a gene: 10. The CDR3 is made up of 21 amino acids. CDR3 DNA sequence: TGTGCCAGCAGCGTAGTGGGGACTAGCGGGGGGACCACCTTCTCCTACAATGAGCAGTTCTTC. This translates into CASSVVGTSGGTTFSYNEQFF.

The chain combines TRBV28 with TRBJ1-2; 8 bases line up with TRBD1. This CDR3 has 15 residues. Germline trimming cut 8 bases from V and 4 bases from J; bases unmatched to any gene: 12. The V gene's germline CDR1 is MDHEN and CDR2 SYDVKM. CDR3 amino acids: CASSSEGQGGYGYTF. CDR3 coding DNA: TGTGCCAGCTCTTCAGAAGGACAGGGAGGCTATGGCTACACCTTC.

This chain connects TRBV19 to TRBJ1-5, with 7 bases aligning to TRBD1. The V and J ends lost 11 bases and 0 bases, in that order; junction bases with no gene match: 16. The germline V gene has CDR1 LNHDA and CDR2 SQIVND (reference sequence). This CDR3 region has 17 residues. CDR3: CAGFRGSVSYSNQPQHF. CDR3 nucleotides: TGTGCCGGCTTCAGGGGGAGCGTATCCTATAGCAATCAGCCCCAGCATTTT.

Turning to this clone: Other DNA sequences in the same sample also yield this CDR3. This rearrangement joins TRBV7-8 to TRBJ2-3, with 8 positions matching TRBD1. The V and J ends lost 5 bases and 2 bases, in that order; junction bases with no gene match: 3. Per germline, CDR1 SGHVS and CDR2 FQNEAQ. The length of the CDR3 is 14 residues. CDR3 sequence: CASSLQGATDTQYF. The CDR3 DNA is TGTGCCAGCAGCCTGCAGGGGGCCACAGATACGCAGTATTTT.

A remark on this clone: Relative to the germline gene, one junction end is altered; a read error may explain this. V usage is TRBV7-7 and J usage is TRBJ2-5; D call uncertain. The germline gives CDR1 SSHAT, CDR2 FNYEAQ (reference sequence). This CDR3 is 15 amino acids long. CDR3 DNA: TGTGCTAGCAGCTTGTCGTTCAGCGAACAAGAGACCCAGTACTTC. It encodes CASSLSFSEQETQYF.

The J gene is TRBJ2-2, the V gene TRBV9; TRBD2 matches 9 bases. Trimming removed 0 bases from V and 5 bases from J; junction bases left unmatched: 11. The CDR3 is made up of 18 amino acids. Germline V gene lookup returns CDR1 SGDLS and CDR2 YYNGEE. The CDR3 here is CASSVGGGLALGTGELFF. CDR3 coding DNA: TGTGCCAGCAGCGTAGGCGGCGGACTAGCGTTAGGTACCGGGGAGCTGTTTTTT.

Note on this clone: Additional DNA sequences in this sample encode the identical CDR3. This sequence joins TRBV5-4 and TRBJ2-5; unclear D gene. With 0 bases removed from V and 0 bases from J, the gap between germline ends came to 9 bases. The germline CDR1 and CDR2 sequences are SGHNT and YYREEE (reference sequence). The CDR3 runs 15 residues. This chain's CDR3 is CASSLGVGYQETQYF. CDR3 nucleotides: TGTGCCAGCAGCTTGGGTGTAGGGTACCAAGAGACCCAGTACTTC.

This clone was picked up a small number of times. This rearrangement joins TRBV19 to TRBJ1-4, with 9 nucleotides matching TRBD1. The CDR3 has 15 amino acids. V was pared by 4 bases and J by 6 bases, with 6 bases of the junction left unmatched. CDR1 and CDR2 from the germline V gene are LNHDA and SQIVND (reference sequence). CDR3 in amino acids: CASSTTGGPDEKLFF. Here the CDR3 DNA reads TGTGCCAGTAGTACCACAGGGGGCCCTGATGAAAAACTGTTTTTT. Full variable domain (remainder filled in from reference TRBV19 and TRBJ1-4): DGGITQSPKYLFRKEGQNVTLSCEQNLNHDAMYWYRQDPGQGLRLIYYSQIVNDFQKGDIAEGYSVSREKKESFPLTVTSAQKNPTAFYLCASSTTGGPDEKLFFGSGTQLSVL.

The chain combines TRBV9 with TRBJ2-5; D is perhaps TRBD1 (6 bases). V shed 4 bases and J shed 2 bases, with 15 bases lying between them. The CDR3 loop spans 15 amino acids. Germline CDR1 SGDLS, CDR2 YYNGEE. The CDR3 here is CASSPGAAQQETQYF. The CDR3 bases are TGTGCCAGCAGCCCAGGGGCAGCACAGCAAGAGACCCAGTACTTC.

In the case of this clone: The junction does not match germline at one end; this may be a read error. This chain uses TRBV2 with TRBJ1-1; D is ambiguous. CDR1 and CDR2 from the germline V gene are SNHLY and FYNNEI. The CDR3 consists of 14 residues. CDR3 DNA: TGTGCCAGCAGTGAAGCGCTCAGGAACTCTGAAGCTTTCTTT. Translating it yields CASSEALRNSEAFF. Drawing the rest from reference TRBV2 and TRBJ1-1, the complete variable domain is EPEVTQTPSHQVTQMGQEVILRCVPISNHLYFYWYRQILGQKVEFLVSFYNNEISEKSEIFDDQFSVERPDGSNFTLKIRSTKLEDSAMYFCASSEALRNSEAFFGQGTRLTVV.

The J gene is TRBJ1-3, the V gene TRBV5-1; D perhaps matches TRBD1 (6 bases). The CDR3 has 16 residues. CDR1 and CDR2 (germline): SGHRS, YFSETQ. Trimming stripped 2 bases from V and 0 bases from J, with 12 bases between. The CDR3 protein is CASSFNQGNSGNTIYF. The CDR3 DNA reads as TGCGCCAGCAGCTTCAACCAGGGGAACTCTGGAAACACCATATATTTT. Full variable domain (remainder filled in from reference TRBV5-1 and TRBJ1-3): KAGVTQTPRYLIKTRGQQVTLSCSPISGHRSVSWYQQTPGQGLQFLFEYFSETQRNKGNFPGRFSGRQFSNSRSEMNVSTLELGDSALYLCASSFNQGNSGNTIYFGEGSWLTVV.

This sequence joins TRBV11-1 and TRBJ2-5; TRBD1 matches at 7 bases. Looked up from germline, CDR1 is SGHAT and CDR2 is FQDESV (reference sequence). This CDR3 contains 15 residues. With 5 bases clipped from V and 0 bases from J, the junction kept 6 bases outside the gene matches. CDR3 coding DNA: TGTGCCAGCAGCCCACAGGGGTGGTACCAAGAGACCCAGTACTTC. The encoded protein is CASSPQGWYQETQYF.

The CDR3: CASGFTTGEKVSPLHF. The CDR3 DNA reads TGTGCCAGTGGCTTTACGACAGGGGAAAAGGTCTCACCCCTCCACTTT. The chain employs TRBV19 and TRBJ1-6; 8 bases agree with TRBD1. After removal of 8 bases from V and 10 bases from J, the junction contained 16 bases not matched to a gene. Germline assignment: CDR1 LNHDA and CDR2 SQIVND (reference sequence). The CDR3 loop spans 16 amino acids.

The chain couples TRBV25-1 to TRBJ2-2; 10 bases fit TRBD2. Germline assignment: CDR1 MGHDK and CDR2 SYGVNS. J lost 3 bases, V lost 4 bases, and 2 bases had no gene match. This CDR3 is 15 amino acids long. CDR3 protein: CASSASGRDTGELFF. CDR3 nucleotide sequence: TGTGCCAGCAGTGCTAGCGGGAGAGACACCGGGGAGCTGTTTTTT.

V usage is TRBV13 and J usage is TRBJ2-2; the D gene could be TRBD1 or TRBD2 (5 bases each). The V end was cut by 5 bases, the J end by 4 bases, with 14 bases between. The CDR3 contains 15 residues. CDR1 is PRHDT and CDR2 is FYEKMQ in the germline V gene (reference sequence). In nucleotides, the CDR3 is TGTGCCAGCAGCCGCGAGGGGTCGAGCACCGGGGAGCTGTTTTTT. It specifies CASSREGSSTGELFF. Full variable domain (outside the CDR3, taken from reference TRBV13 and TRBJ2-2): AAGVIQSPRHLIKEKRETATLKCYPIPRHDTVYWYQQGPGQDPQFLISFYEKMQSDKGSIPDRFSAQQFSDYHSELNMSSLELGDSALYFCASSREGSSTGELFFGEGSRLTVL.

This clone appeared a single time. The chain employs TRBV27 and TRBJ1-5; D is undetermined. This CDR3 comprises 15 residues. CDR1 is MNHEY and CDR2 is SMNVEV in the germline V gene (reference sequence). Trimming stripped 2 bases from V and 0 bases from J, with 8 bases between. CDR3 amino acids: CASSLRGYSNQPQHF. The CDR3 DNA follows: TGTGCCAGCAGTTTACGGGGTTATAGCAATCAGCCCCAGCATTTT.

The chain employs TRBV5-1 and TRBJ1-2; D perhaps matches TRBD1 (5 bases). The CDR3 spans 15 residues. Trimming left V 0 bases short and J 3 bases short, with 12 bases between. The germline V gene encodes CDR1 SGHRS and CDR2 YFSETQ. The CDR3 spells CASSLEVTGDYGYTF. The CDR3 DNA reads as TGCGCCAGCAGCTTGGAGGTCACAGGAGACTATGGCTACACCTTC.

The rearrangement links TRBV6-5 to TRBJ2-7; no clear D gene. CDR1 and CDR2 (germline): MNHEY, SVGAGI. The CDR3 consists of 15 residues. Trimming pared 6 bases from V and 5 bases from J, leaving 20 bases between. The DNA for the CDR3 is TGTGCCAGCAGACTGTTGAGACGGTCAGCCGACGAGCAGTACTTC. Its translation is CASRLLRRSADEQYF.

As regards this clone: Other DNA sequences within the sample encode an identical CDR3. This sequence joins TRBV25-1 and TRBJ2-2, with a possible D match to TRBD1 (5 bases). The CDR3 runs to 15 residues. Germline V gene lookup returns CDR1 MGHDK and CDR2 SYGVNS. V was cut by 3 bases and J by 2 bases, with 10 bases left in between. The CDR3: CASSDPGHNTGELFF. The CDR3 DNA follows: TGTGCCAGCAGTGATCCTGGACATAACACCGGGGAGCTGTTTTTT. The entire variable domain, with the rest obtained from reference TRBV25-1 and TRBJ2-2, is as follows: EADIYQTPRYLVIGTGKKITLECSQTMGHDKMYWYQQDPGMELHLIHYSYGVNSTEKGDLSSESTVSRIRTEHFPLTLESARPSHTSQYLCASSDPGHNTGELFFGEGSRLTVL.

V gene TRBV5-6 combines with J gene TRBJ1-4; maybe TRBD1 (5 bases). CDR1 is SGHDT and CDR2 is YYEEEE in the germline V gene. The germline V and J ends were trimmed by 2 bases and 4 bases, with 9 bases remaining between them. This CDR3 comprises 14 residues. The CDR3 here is CASSFKGVNEKLFF. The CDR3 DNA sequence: TGTGCCAGCAGCTTCAAAGGGGTTAATGAAAAACTGTTTTTT.

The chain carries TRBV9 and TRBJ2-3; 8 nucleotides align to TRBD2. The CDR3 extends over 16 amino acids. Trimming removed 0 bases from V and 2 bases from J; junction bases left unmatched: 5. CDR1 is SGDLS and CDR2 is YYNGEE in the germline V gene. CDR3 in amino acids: CASSVASGGPTDTQYF. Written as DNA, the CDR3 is TGTGCCAGCAGCGTAGCGTCGGGGGGGCCCACAGATACGCAGTATTTT.

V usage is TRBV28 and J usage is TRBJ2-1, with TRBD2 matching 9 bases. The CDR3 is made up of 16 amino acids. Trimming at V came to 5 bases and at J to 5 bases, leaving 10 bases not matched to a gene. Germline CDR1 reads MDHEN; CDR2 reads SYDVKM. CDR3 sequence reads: CASSQVALAGNNEQFF. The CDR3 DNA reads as TGTGCCAGCAGTCAGGTGGCGCTAGCGGGGAACAATGAGCAGTTCTTC.

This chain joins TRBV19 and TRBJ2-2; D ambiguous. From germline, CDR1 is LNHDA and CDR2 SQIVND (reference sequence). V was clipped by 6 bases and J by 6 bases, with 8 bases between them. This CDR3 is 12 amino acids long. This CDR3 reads CASRATPGELFF. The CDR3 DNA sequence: TGTGCCAGTAGGGCCACCCCCGGGGAGCTGTTTTTT.

The DNA of the CDR3 is TGCGCCAGCAGCTTGCCTAGCGGGAGGCAAGCGAACACCGGGGAGCTGTTTTTT. Its protein product is CASSLPSGRQANTGELFF. The genes are TRBV5-1 and TRBJ2-2; TRBD2 matches at 11 bases. In germline, CDR1 is SGHRS, CDR2 YFSETQ. The CDR3 totals 18 residues. V lost 1 base and J lost 0; bases outside the gene matches: 5.

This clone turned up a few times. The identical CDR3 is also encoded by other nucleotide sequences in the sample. The CDR3 region has the DNA TGTGCCAGCAGACGGACCTACGAGCAGTACTTC. The encoded protein is CASRRTYEQYF. The genes are TRBV2 and TRBJ2-7; no clear D gene. The CDR3 has 11 residues. Germline CDR1 and CDR2: SNHLY and FYNNEI. Trimming removed 6 bases at V and 2 bases at J, with 5 bases between.

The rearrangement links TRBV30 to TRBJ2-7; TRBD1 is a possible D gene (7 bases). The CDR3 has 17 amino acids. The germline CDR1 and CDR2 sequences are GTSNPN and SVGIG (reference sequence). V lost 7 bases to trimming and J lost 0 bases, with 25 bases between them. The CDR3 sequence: CALPPQGGRPGSYEQYF. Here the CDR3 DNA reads TGTGCCTTGCCCCCGCAGGGGGGTCGTCCAGGCTCCTACGAGCAGTACTTC.